This section outlines one TCR beta chain sequence together with its context. A junction end diverges from the germline sequence, so it may reflect a read error. Germline V gene sequence: CDR1 SGHAT, CDR2 FQDESV (reference sequence). This CDR3 contains 14 residues. The data belong to a study of blood T cells in healthy people across ages. Sample-barcoded 5' priming and a J-beta primer mix drove a second PCR of 7 to 11 cycles. Every molecule of cDNA carried a tag from a template-switch adaptor with 12 random nucleotides. One entry per CDR3 protein, called by TCRdb with MiXCR from the 5' RACE reads. The table lists 1 million or so distinct CDR3 sequences, approximately 25% of them singletons. These records were also assigned to another study, of T cells of mothers and their children. That investigation notes: Sequencing got over 9.5 million TCR beta CDR3 reads from each mother and several million from each child.

The clonotype was recovered from a girl aged 2 to 9 in good health. The sequenced sample was blood. J is TRBJ1-4 and V is TRBV11-1; D is unresolved. The CDR3 loop is CASSLETANEELFF. CDR3 coding DNA: TGTGCCAGCAGCTTAGAAACGGCTAATGAAGAACTGTTTTTT.